A selection of T cell receptor beta chains follows, all from one sample in a study of vaccination effects on CD4 cells after COVID-19. Measured with immunoSEQ multiplex PCR; TCRdb has only the in-frame clones, and not every one. Among some 30,000 clones, 65% were seen once, and the ten largest hold roughly 8.4%. For these receptors, no antigen is known. The sample consisted of CD4+ T cells from PBMCs cultured with SARS-CoV-2 spike peptides, taken after COVID-19 vaccination. The receptors originated from a human donor who received a COVID-19 vaccine. Each CDR3 is given with its conserved first and last residue. A D gene is named only where the DNA matches it firmly. Some rows mark clone size as missing; the rest say once, few, many or name a class of expanded clone.

TRBD1 | - | TRBJ2-3 | TRBV29-1 | TGCAGCGTCTTGACAGGGCGTACGCAGTATTTT | CSVLTGRTQYF
- | - | TRBJ1-2 | TRBV9 | TGTGCCAGCAGCAAGCTGCGGGGGGGCTATGGCTACACCTTC | CASSKLRGGYGYTF
- | once | TRBJ2-2 | TRBV7-2 | TGTGCCAGCAGCTCGATGAGCAGGGCGGGTACCGGGGAGCTGTTTTTT | CASSSMSRAGTGELFF
TRBD2 | - | TRBJ2-1 | TRBV6-2/TRBV6-3 | TGTGCCAGCAGTACCGGCCGGACTAGCGGGACCTACAATGAGCAGTTCTTC | CASSTGRTSGTYNEQFF
TRBD1 | - | TRBJ2-3 | TRBV19 | TGTGCCAGTAGTAATGGGGACAGGTTCTCCTACACAGATACGCAGTATTTT | CASSNGDRFSYTDTQYF
- | - | TRBJ1-5 | TRBV20-1 | TGCAGTGCTAGTACGGGGGATTATCAGCCCCAGCATTTT | CSASTGDYQPQHF
TRBD1 | - | TRBJ1-4 | TRBV4-1 | TGCGCCAGCAGCCAGGGACAGGCCGCGGGTAATGAAAAACTGTTTTTT | CASSQGQAAGNEKLFF
- | - | TRBJ2-5 | TRBV6-5 | TGTGCCAGCAGTTCTACGGGCGTCCAAGAGACCCAGTACTTC | CASSSTGVQETQYF
TRBD1 | - | TRBJ2-7 | TRBV7-9 | TGTGCCAGCAGCTCCGGGACAGGGAGCGAGCAGTACTTC | CASSSGTGSEQYF
TRBD2 | - | TRBJ2-5 | TRBV12-5 | TGTGCTAGTGGTTTGGGGGGGTCTAGCGGGGGCCAAGAGACCCAGTACTTC | CASGLGGSSGGQETQYF
- | - | TRBJ1-5 | TRBV6-5 | TGTGCCAGCAGTTACTCGAGGCAAGGCAATCAGCCCCAGCATTTT | CASSYSRQGNQPQHF
TRBD1 | few | TRBJ2-3 | TRBV5-6 | TGTGCCAGCAGCTCCGGGACAGAAAGCACAGATACGCAGTATTTT | CASSSGTESTDTQYF
TRBD2 | - | TRBJ2-7 | TRBV4-1 | TGCGCCAGCAGGCTAGCGGGAGGTTACGAGCAGTACTTC | CASRLAGGYEQYF
- | - | TRBJ2-7 | TRBV11-3 | TGTGCCAGCAGCCCCCGGGACGGTTCCTACGAGCAGTACTTC | CASSPRDGSYEQYF
- | - | TRBJ1-2 | TRBV7-9 | TGTGCCAGCAGCTTATATGTCGCCCATGGCTACACCTTC | CASSLYVAHGYTF
- | - | TRBJ2-7 | TRBV5-4 | TGTGCCAGCAGCTTGACAGGCGTAGCTACCTACGAGCAGTACTTC | CASSLTGVATYEQYF
- | few | TRBJ1-2 | TRBV4-2 | TGTGCCAGCAGGATGACGGATAAATATGGCTACACCTTC | CASRMTDKYGYTF
- | few | TRBJ1-5 | TRBV4-1 | TGCGCCAGCAGCCCCGGTGGTGGGGGCAATCAGCCCCAGCATTTT | CASSPGGGGNQPQHF
- | - | TRBJ2-1 | TRBV6-1 | TGTGCCAGCAGTTTTTCGAATGAGCAGTTCTTC | CASSFSNEQFF
TRBD1 | - | TRBJ2-6 | TRBV3-1/TRBV3-2 | TGTGCCAGCAGCCAATCCGGGACAGTGCTCTCTGGGGCCAACGTCCTGACTTTC | CASSQSGTVLSGANVLTF
- | - | TRBJ2-7 | TRBV4-2 | TGTGCCAGCAGCCGGCGCCCGGGCGCTGGACCTTCCGAGCAGTACTTC | CASSRRPGAGPSEQYF
TRBD2 | - | TRBJ2-5 | TRBV7-9 | TGTGCCAGCAGCTTCACTAGCGGGGGGGCCTTTGAGACCCAGTACTTC | CASSFTSGGAFETQYF
TRBD1 | - | TRBJ2-6 | TRBV14 | TGTGCCAGCAGCCGGCGTTTCCGGACAGGTTTAGGTTCTGGGGCCAACGTCCTGACTTTC | CASSRRFRTGLGSGANVLTF
- | - | TRBJ2-1 | TRBV18 | TGTGCCAGCTCACCACAGGGGGTACCTGTGGATGAGCAGTTCTTC | CASSPQGVPVDEQFF
- | - | TRBJ1-5 | TRBV3-1/TRBV3-2 | TGTGCCAGCAGCCGGGTTTATAGCAATCAGCCCCAGCATTTT | CASSRVYSNQPQHF
TRBD1 | - | TRBJ1-1 | TRBV4-2 | TGTGCCAGCAGCCATCACAGGGGACTAAACACTGAAGCTTTCTTT | CASSHHRGLNTEAFF
- | few | TRBJ1-6 | TRBV7-8 | TGTGCCAGCTTAACAGGGAGCTCCTATAATTCACCCCTCCACTTT | CASLTGSSYNSPLHF
- | - | TRBJ1-4 | TRBV18 | TGTGCCAGCTCACGGGACAAAAATGAAAAACTGTTTTTT | CASSRDKNEKLFF
TRBD1 | few | TRBJ2-1 | TRBV5-1 | TGCGCCAGCAGCATTGGGACAGGGCAGAACAATGAGCAGTTCTTC | CASSIGTGQNNEQFF
- | - | TRBJ1-6 | TRBV19 | TGTGCCAGTAGCAACGCCGGACGGGGTTTCGATTCACCCCTCCACTTT | CASSNAGRGFDSPLHF
- | few | TRBJ2-2 | TRBV6-6 | TGTGCCAGCAGATTCGCCGAGCCCACCGGGGAGCTGTTTTTT | CASRFAEPTGELFF
- | few | TRBJ1-1 | TRBV11-1 | TGTGCCAGCAGCTTTAACCTCCGGGCTGAAGCTTTCTTT | CASSFNLRAEAFF
TRBD1 | once | TRBJ2-5 | TRBV11-1 | TGTGCCAGCAGCGATGACAGGGGCCCCCGAGAGACCCAGTACTTC | CASSDDRGPRETQYF
- | - | TRBJ1-5 | TRBV6-5 | TGTGCCAGCAGTTATGGGGGACTTAATCAGCCCCAGCATTTT | CASSYGGLNQPQHF
- | - | TRBJ1-2 | TRBV15 | TGTGCCACCAGCAGAGATTCCATGGTTGGGTATGGCTACACCTTC | CATSRDSMVGYGYTF
TRBD1 | - | TRBJ1-5 | TRBV19 | TGTGCCAGTAGACCGGACAGGGTCAGCAATCAGCCCCAGCATTTT | CASRPDRVSNQPQHF
TRBD1 | - | TRBJ2-1 | TRBV3-1/TRBV3-2 | TGTGCCAGCAGCCCTTTAGACAGGGGAAAAGTCAATGAGCAGTTCTTC | CASSPLDRGKVNEQFF
TRBD1 | - | TRBJ1-1 | TRBV27 | TGTGCCAGCAATTGGGACAGGGACGGCACTGAAGCTTTCTTT | CASNWDRDGTEAFF
TRBD1 | few | TRBJ1-1 | TRBV10-3 | TGTGCCACAGGCGGGGGACAGGTTATGAACACTGAAGCTTTCTTT | CATGGGQVMNTEAFF
TRBD1 | few | TRBJ1-1 | TRBV19 | TGTGCCAGTAGTGATGGGACAGGGCCGGGGGGGGCTGAAGCTTTCTTT | CASSDGTGPGGAEAFF
- | - | TRBJ1-6 | TRBV30 | TGTGCCTGTAGGCCTTTTGGCGATTCACCCCTCCACTTT | CACRPFGDSPLHF
TRBD2 | - | TRBJ2-1 | TRBV18 | TGTGCCAGCTCAGGTCTAGCGGAGTACAATGAGCAGTTCTTC | CASSGLAEYNEQFF
- | - | TRBJ2-2 | TRBV18 | TGTGCCAGCTCACCACTGCGGAGTGGGATGGGGCGCACCGGGGAGCTGTTTTTT | CASSPLRSGMGRTGELFF
- | few | TRBJ1-1 | TRBV7-9 | TGTGCCAGCAGCTTAGAGACCGTGTGGACTGAAGCTTTCTTT | CASSLETVWTEAFF
- | - | TRBJ2-1 | TRBV6-1 | TGTGCCAGCCGTGTGGGGGGGACACGCAGCTCCTACAATGAGCAGTTCTTC | CASRVGGTRSSYNEQFF
- | few | TRBJ1-2 | TRBV12-3/TRBV12-4 | TGTGCCAGCACCCTGGGGAGGGTACACGGCTACACCTTC | CASTLGRVHGYTF
TRBD1 | - | TRBJ1-2 | TRBV2 | TGTGCCAGCAGCGGGGAAAACAGGGGTGGCTACACCTTC | CASSGENRGGYTF
- | - | TRBJ1-1 | TRBV4-1 | TGCGCCAGCAGCCAAGATCGGGTTGTTGGGGACATAAGTATGAACACTGAAGCTTTCTTT | CASSQDRVVGDISMNTEAFF
TRBD1 | - | TRBJ2-7 | TRBV6-5 | TGTGCCAGCAGTTCCAGGGGGCGGGAGCAGTACTTC | CASSSRGREQYF
- | - | TRBJ1-1 | TRBV2 | TGTGCCAGCAGTCAAGACAGTATGAACACTGAAGCTTTCTTT | CASSQDSMNTEAFF
- | - | TRBJ1-6 | TRBV5-8 | TGTGCCAGCAGTCCATCCGGGACACAGTATTCACCCCTCCACTTT | CASSPSGTQYSPLHF
TRBD1 | - | TRBJ2-1 | TRBV30 | TGTGCCTGGAGTAGGACAGGCCTAAGAAATGAGCAGTTCTTC | CAWSRTGLRNEQFF
- | - | TRBJ2-1 | TRBV6-5 | TGTGCCAGCAGTTGGCTACGCTCCTACAATGAGCAGTTCTTC | CASSWLRSYNEQFF
TRBD1 | - | TRBJ2-3 | TRBV27 | TGTGCCAGCAGCCGCGGACAGGGGGAGACAGATACGCAGTATTTT | CASSRGQGETDTQYF
TRBD1 | - | TRBJ2-3 | TRBV7-6 | TGTGCCAGCAGCTTAGAACTTCGACAGGGGGCGAGGAGCACAGATACGCAGTATTTT | CASSLELRQGARSTDTQYF